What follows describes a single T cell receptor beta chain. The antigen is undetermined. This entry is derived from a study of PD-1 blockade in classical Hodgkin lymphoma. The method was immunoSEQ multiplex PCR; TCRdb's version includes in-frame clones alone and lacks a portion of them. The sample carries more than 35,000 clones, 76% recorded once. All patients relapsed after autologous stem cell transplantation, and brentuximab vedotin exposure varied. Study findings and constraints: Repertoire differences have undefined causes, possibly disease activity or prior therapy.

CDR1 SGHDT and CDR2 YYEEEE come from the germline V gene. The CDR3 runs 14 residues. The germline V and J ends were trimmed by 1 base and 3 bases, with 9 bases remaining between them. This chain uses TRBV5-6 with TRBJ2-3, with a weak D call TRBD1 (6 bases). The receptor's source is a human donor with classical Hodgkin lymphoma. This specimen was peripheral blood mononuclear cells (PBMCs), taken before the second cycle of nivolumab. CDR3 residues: CASSLRGWTDTQYF. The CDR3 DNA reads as TGTGCCAGCAGCTTGAGGGGGTGGACAGATACGCAGTATTTT.